The clone carrying this T cell receptor (beta chain) has only a few counts. What it binds is unknown. CDR3 length: 12 amino acids. The V gene's germline CDR1 is SGHRS and CDR2 YFSETQ. V shed 5 bases and J shed 2 bases, with 7 bases lying between them. This sample is drawn from a study of T cells after yellow fever vaccination. Regarding the study as a whole: Most primary-vaccination clones recurred post-booster (roughly 97% CD4, 88% CD8).

TCRdb re-called the 5' RACE reads with MiXCR, one entry per CDR3 protein. The sample shows about 300,000 distinct CDR3 sequences, about 6.9% of them seen only once. The clonotype comes from a man aged 18 to 30 who received the YFV17D yellow fever vaccine. Sequencing was performed on PBMCs, taken around 45 days after the first yellow fever vaccination. This rearrangement joins TRBV5-1 to TRBJ2-5; D is uncertain. The DNA of the CDR3 is TGCGCCAGCAGGAGGCCACAAGAGACCCAGTACTTC. Residues: CASRRPQETQYF.